This T cell receptor beta chain appears in the sequencing data of a study of blood T cell repertoires in COVID-19. Whole-study context: COVID-19 samples, acute and convalescent, were from the United States, Italy and Spain. In each case, the material was cDNA or gDNA derived from T cells, B-cell-depleted T cells, or PBMCs.

Per the study methods: Using reference gene primer amplification, nucleated cell counts were estimated. Assay used: immunoSEQ multiplex PCR; TCRdb lists only in-frame clones, some missing. V and J calls and clone size are as listed in that table; D and trimming were resolved from the DNA. Of under 100,000 clones listed, over 70% are singletons. J lost 8 bases, V lost 2 bases, and 7 bases had no gene match. CDR3 size: 15 residues. Per the germline V gene, CDR1 is MNHEY and CDR2 is SVGAGI. The source is a woman between 55 and 75 years old with acute or convalescent COVID-19. Sequences were obtained from peripheral blood. This chain links TRBV6-5 with TRBJ2-1, with 9 bases aligning to TRBD2. The CDR3 sequence is CASSYGTSSTYEQFF. The CDR3 DNA follows: TGTGCCAGCAGTTACGGGACTAGCTCGACCTATGAGCAGTTCTTC.